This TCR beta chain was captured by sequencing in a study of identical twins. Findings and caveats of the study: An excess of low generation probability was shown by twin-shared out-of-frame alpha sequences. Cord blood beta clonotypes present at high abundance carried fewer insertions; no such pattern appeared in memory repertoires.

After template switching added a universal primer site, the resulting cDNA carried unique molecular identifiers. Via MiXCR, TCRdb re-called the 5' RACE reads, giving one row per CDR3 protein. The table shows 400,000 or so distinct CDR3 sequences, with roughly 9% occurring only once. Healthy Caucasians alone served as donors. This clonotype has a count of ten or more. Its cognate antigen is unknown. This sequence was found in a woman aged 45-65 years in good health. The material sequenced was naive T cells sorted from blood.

This CDR3 reads CASSLRGSGNTIYF. As DNA, the CDR3 is TGTGCCAGCAGTTTAAGGGGCTCTGGAAACACCATATATTTT. The chain recombines TRBV12-3 or TRBV12-4 with TRBJ1-3, with D possibly being TRBD1 (5 bases). The CDR3 has 14 amino acids. The germline V and J ends were trimmed by 2 bases and 0 bases, with 5 bases remaining between them.